What follows are 22 T cell receptor beta chains derived from one specimen sequenced in a study of cytomegalovirus exposure and HLA in healthy donors. The study ran its PCR with 60 Vbeta and 13 Jbeta primers. Only in-frame clones appear in the TCRdb table, and some are missing; sequencing was by immunoSEQ multiplex PCR. Among approximately 140,000 clones listed, around 81% were seen once. What was sequenced was PBMCs. Receptor source: a man younger than 30 in good health and CMV-seronegative.

The V call is TRBV30, the J call TRBJ1-5; TRBD1 matches 8 bases. CDR1 is GTSNPN and CDR2 is SVGIG in the germline V gene (reference sequence). The CDR3 spans 11 residues. V gave up 4 bases and J gave up 9 bases; unmatched junction bases: 2. DNA for the CDR3: TGTGCCTGGAACAGGGGGGGGCCCCAGCATTTT. Protein sequence: CAWNRGGPQHF. The full variable domain, completed using reference TRBV30 and TRBJ1-5, is SQTIHQWPATLVQPVGSPLSLECTVEGTSNPNLYWYRQAAGRGLQLLFYSVGIGQISSEVPQNLSASRPQDRQFILSSKKLLLSDSGFYLCAWNRGGPQHFGDGTRLSIL.

This chain connects TRBV10-2 to TRBJ2-2; D may be TRBD1 (6 bases). CDR1 and CDR2 (germline): WSHSY, SAAADI. There are 15 residues in the CDR3. V shed 6 bases and J shed 1 base, with 12 bases lying between them. CDR3 loop: CASRSSGQNTGELFF. DNA for the CDR3: TGCGCCAGCAGATCGTCGGGACAGAACACCGGGGAGCTGTTTTTT.

The chain links TRBV7-2 to TRBJ1-5, with no clear D. CDR1 SGHTA and CDR2 FQGNSA come from the germline V gene. The V end lost 4 bases, the J end lost 7 bases, and 8 bases lay between the germline ends. The CDR3 extends over 12 amino acids. CDR3 in DNA: TGTGCCAGCAGCTCCATGCGACAGCCCCAGCATTTT. Translation: CASSSMRQPQHF.

The chain has TRBV6-5 and TRBJ2-1; unclear D gene. The CDR3 extends over 11 amino acids. Germline V gene data show CDR1 as MNHEY and CDR2 as SVGAGI. Between the trimmed V and J ends, which lost 2 bases and 12 bases, there was a span of 8 bases. CDR3 sequence reads: CASSYGTGQFF. In DNA, the CDR3 is TGTGCCAGCAGTTACGGTACGGGGCAGTTCTTC.

This clone was seen just once. The chain uses TRBV9 and TRBJ1-2; D perhaps matches TRBD1 (5 bases). Germline CDR1 SGDLS, CDR2 YYNGEE. The CDR3 sequence is 16 residues long. Deletions cut 4 bases from V and 5 bases from J, with 21 bases between. CDR3 in DNA: TGTGCCAGCAGCCCTCTTGGGGCAGGAAGCGTTTATGGCTACACCTTC. The encoded protein is CASSPLGAGSVYGYTF.

V and J are TRBV5-1 and TRBJ1-6; 7 bases are a match to TRBD1. There are 13 residues in the CDR3. In germline, CDR1 is SGHRS, CDR2 YFSETQ. Trimming took 1 base from V and 9 from J; bases not matched to a gene: 1. This CDR3 reads CASSLQGGSPLHF. The CDR3 DNA reads as TGCGCCAGCAGCTTGCAGGGGGGTTCACCCCTCCACTTT.

The chain uses TRBV25-1 and TRBJ1-1; 8 nucleotides match TRBD1. With 6 bases clipped from V and 3 bases from J, the junction kept 18 bases outside the gene matches. CDR3 size: 18 residues. Germline V lookup: CDR1 MGHDK, CDR2 SYGVNS. The CDR3 spells CASRESRTGRFSYTEAFF. CDR3 coding DNA: TGTGCCAGCAGGGAGTCTAGGACAGGGCGGTTTTCGTACACTGAAGCTTTCTTT.

For the CDR3, the DNA is TGTGCCAGCAGTTACTCGAGCAGGGGTTCAAAACTGTTTTTT. As protein: CASSYSSRGSKLFF. The chain carries TRBV6-5 and TRBJ1-4, with D possibly matching TRBD1 (6 bases). With 0 bases removed from V and 10 bases from J, the gap between germline ends came to 12 bases. Germline V lookup: CDR1 MNHEY, CDR2 SVGAGI. The CDR3 length is 14 residues.

This rearrangement joins TRBV6-6 to TRBJ2-5; D is perhaps TRBD2 (6 bases). Trimming cost V 0 bases and J 4 bases, with 9 bases left between them. The germline V gene encodes CDR1 MNHNY and CDR2 SVGAGI (reference sequence). CDR3 length: 14 amino acids. This chain's CDR3 is CASSYSRAGETQYF. CDR3 in DNA: TGTGCCAGCAGTTACTCGAGAGCGGGAGAGACCCAGTACTTC.

The chain couples TRBV19 to TRBJ1-1; D remains unclear. Per germline, CDR1 LNHDA and CDR2 SQIVND (reference sequence). The CDR3 covers 15 residues. The V and J ends lost 3 bases and 1 base respectively, with 12 bases between them. In nucleotides, the CDR3 is TGTGCCAGTAGTATCTATGTCGCAGGGAACACTGAAGCTTTCTTT. It encodes CASSIYVAGNTEAFF.

The chain has TRBV15 and TRBJ2-7, with D uncertain. Looked up from germline, CDR1 is LNHNV and CDR2 is YYDKDF (reference sequence). There are 12 residues in the CDR3. V was pared by 0 bases and J by 3 bases, with 3 bases between. As DNA, the CDR3 is TGTGCCACCAGCAGAGACTACTACGAGCAGTACTTC. The encoded protein is CATSRDYYEQYF.

V and J are TRBV5-4 and TRBJ1-3, with TRBD1 matching over 7 bases. Germline CDR1 is SGHNT and CDR2 is YYREEE (reference sequence). V trimming: 5 bases; J trimming: 3 bases; junction bases outside the gene matches: 8. This CDR3 contains 15 residues. DNA for the CDR3: TGTGCCAGCAGTCACGGACAGGATTTTGGAAACACCATATATTTT. Residues: CASSHGQDFGNTIYF.

This chain joins TRBV6-5 and TRBJ2-7; 8 bases align to TRBD1. CDR1 MNHEY and CDR2 SVGAGI come from the germline V gene. The V and J ends lost 1 base and 5 bases, in that order; junction bases with no gene match: 4. This CDR3 has 14 residues. This CDR3 is CASSYLTGAHEQYF. The DNA of the CDR3 is TGTGCCAGCAGTTACTTGACAGGGGCCCACGAGCAGTACTTC.

This chain joins TRBV5-4 and TRBJ1-2; 11 nucleotides match TRBD1. Trimming at V came to 2 bases and at J to 4 bases, leaving 4 bases not matched to a gene. Germline CDR1 reads SGHNT; CDR2 reads YYREEE (reference sequence). This CDR3 is built from 15 residues. The CDR3 reads CASSLSGTGGYGYTF. The CDR3 DNA is TGTGCCAGCAGCTTATCGGGGACAGGGGGCTATGGCTACACCTTC.

The chain joins TRBV5-1 to TRBJ2-2, with D possibly being TRBD2 (6 bases). CDR1 and CDR2 from the germline V gene are SGHRS and YFSETQ. The length of the CDR3 is 18 residues. V lost 0 bases to trimming and J lost 1 base, with 16 bases between them. The CDR3: CASSLVPTVGGNTGELFF. In DNA form, the CDR3 reads TGCGCCAGCAGCTTGGTGCCCACGGTCGGGGGGAACACCGGGGAGCTGTTTTTT. Filled out from reference TRBV5-1 and TRBJ2-2, the complete variable domain reads KAGVTQTPRYLIKTRGQQVTLSCSPISGHRSVSWYQQTPGQGLQFLFEYFSETQRNKGNFPGRFSGRQFSNSRSEMNVSTLELGDSALYLCASSLVPTVGGNTGELFFGEGSRLTVL.

The J gene is TRBJ2-3, the V gene TRBV30; no firm D call. The germline V gene has CDR1 GTSNPN and CDR2 SVGIG (reference sequence). The CDR3 loop spans 14 amino acids. V dropped 5 bases and J dropped 7 bases, with 19 bases sitting between them. The DNA for the CDR3 is TGTGCCTGGGGCCCCAGCGCCATAAGGAATACGCAGTATTTT. Its protein product is CAWGPSAIRNTQYF. Based on the CDR3 plus reference TRBV30 and TRBJ2-3, the full variable domain is SQTIHQWPATLVQPVGSPLSLECTVEGTSNPNLYWYRQAAGRGLQLLFYSVGIGQISSEVPQNLSASRPQDRQFILSSKKLLLSDSGFYLCAWGPSAIRNTQYFGPGTRLTVL.

This chain uses TRBV6-6 with TRBJ2-7, with TRBD2 matching 10 bases. After removal of 7 bases from V and 5 bases from J, the junction contained 8 bases not matched to a gene. This CDR3 comprises 14 residues. CDR1 MNHNY and CDR2 SVGAGI come from the germline V gene (reference sequence). The CDR3 is CASKGTSVKDEQYF. In DNA form, the CDR3 reads TGTGCCAGCAAAGGGACTAGCGTAAAGGACGAGCAGTACTTC.

The chain employs TRBV6-1 and TRBJ2-3; 10 nucleotides agree with TRBD1. CDR3 length equals 17 residues. In germline, CDR1 is MNHNS, CDR2 SASEGT. Germline trimming cut 4 bases from V and 1 base from J; bases unmatched to any gene: 8. The DNA of the CDR3 is TGTGCCAGCAGTGGGGGAGTCGGGACAGGGGGCACAGATACGCAGTATTTT. Its translation: CASSGGVGTGGTDTQYF.

This sequence joins TRBV4-1 and TRBJ1-2, with 7 positions matching TRBD1. The CDR3 runs 16 residues. In germline, CDR1 is MGHRA, CDR2 YSYEKL. The ends lost 1 base at V and 4 bases at J; junction bases unmatched: 9. CDR3 in amino acids: CASSQAPTGAPYGYTF. DNA for the CDR3: TGCGCCAGCAGCCAAGCCCCCACAGGGGCTCCCTATGGCTACACCTTC.

The chain couples TRBV12-5 to TRBJ1-2, with D unclear. The CDR3 runs to 13 residues. Trimming cost V 6 bases and J 4 bases, with 12 bases left between them. Germline V gene sequence: CDR1 LGHNT, CDR2 FRNRAP. Here the CDR3 DNA reads TGTGCTAGTGGCCATGGTCAGATCTATGGCTACACCTTC. Encoded protein: CASGHGQIYGYTF. The entire variable domain, with the rest obtained from reference TRBV12-5 and TRBJ1-2, is as follows: DARVTQTPRHKVTEMGQEVTMRCQPILGHNTVFWYRQTMMQGLELLAYFRNRAPLDDSGMPKDRFSAEMPDATLATLKIQPSEPRDSAVYFCASGHGQIYGYTFGSGTRLTVV.

This sequence joins TRBV5-1 and TRBJ1-2, with 8 bases lining up with TRBD1. The trim removed 4 bases at V and 8 bases at J, leaving 10 bases unmatched. The CDR3 contains 14 residues. Germline V lookup: CDR1 SGHRS, CDR2 YFSETQ. This CDR3 is CASSPGQGVRGYTF. DNA for the CDR3: TGCGCCAGCAGCCCCGGACAGGGAGTTAGAGGCTACACCTTC.

V is TRBV10-1 and J is TRBJ2-7; the match to TRBD1 covers 7 bases. The ends lost 5 bases at V and 0 bases at J; junction bases unmatched: 7. Looked up from germline, CDR1 is WNHNN and CDR2 is SYGVQD (reference sequence). CDR3 length: 15 amino acids. In DNA, the CDR3 is TGCGCCAGCAGTACCGGGACAGCACACTCCTACGAGCAGTACTTC. It translates to CASSTGTAHSYEQYF.